This TCR beta chain emerged from a study of T cell responses to AZD1222 COVID-19 vaccine (dated by TCRdb to about 2021). Background for the entire study: Because spike-specific TCR depth and breadth did not differ between the two schedules, AZD1222 recipients who got a second dose at roughly 4 weeks were pooled with those who got a second dose at roughly 12 weeks. Trial participants were enrolled into age subgroups of 18-55, 56-69 and 70-plus years, which contained 148, 28 and 57 TCR-sequenced participants, respectively. A total of just over 230 trial participants underwent TCR sequencing, of whom more than 200 had received two doses of AZD1222 and around 25 had received two doses of the MenACWY control vaccine. Broader findings and caveats from the paper: Most participants were white British and females outnumbered males, and the authors suggested that clonal diversity may have been underestimated. The 56-69-year group was small, and its depth increase did not reach significance, likely because of low power. No day 14 peak-response samples were available, so repertoires were characterized only after the peak T cell response. The vaccine-associated CD4 TCRs covered the entire spike protein, and the dominant responses fell in regions 160-218 and 743-854. Conclusions about previously exposed vaccinees were limited because only 6 or 7 AZD1222 recipients were SARS-CoV-2 seropositive at baseline. A significant rise in spike-specific TCR breadth and depth was observed after two AZD1222 doses relative to day 0 and relative to MenACWY recipients. Nearly half of unique spike-specific TCRs reportedly recognized epitopes outside regions mutated in the B.1.351 and B.1.1.7 variants.

The CDR3 regions of human TCRbeta chains were analyzed by immunosequencing. The paper's processing steps were these. Repertoire TCRs were checked for matches against a reference library of SARS-CoV-2-specific TCRs that had been generated using the MIRA antigen-specificity platform. Breadth was defined as the fraction of unique TCRs that were SARS-CoV-2-associated. Depth was defined as the fraction of total T cells that were SARS-CoV-2-associated. Each spike-specific TCR was assigned to its reactive spike region and to a CD4 or CD8 class using the MIRA data. Log10-transformed breadth and depth values were compared by one-way ANOVA with Sidak's multiple comparisons tests. Entries here come from immuneACCESS through TCRdb and include only in-frame sequences with V and J called. Some clones fail to appear in such tables; in the studies checked, an unresolved V gene covers under half of the shortfall, and the cause of the remainder is unknown. Clone size and the V and J calls come from that table; the DNA yielded D and trimming. For this sample the table gives around 97,000 clones, of which roughly 91% were detected only once. The ten largest account for 4% to 6% of the sample.

The meaning of the sample's time point label: baseline before first vaccination. The vaccinee samples were drawn from two UK trials, COV001 and COV002, one of which was a single-blind randomized controlled phase 2/3 trial testing AZD1222 (ChAdOx1 nCoV-19) in healthy adults. For TCRbeta chain sequencing, PBMC samples were collected from trial participants at day 0 and at day 28 after the second dose. CDR1 MGHRA and CDR2 YSYEKL are derived from the germline V gene. There are 14 amino acids in the CDR3, from cysteine to phenylalanine inclusive. Of the read, only the CDR3 DNA is kept; its 42 bases are in frame from base 1. Trimming at the junction amounts to 0 bases on V and 5 bases on J, and the germline ends lie 10 bases apart. Comments on this clone: Which antigen it targets is not known. Per-nucleotide qualities are absent, and no much larger clonotype sits a single base away.

The V and J genes are TRBV4-1 and TRBJ2-5, with TRBD2 tentatively as D gene (5 bases match). This receptor was taken from an adult in good health. Sequencing was performed on peripheral blood, taken on day 0 of AZD1222 vaccination. This receptor has the CDR3 CASSQEALAETQYF. The base sequence is TGCGCCAGCAGCCAAGAGGCATTAGCGGAGACCCAGTACTTC.